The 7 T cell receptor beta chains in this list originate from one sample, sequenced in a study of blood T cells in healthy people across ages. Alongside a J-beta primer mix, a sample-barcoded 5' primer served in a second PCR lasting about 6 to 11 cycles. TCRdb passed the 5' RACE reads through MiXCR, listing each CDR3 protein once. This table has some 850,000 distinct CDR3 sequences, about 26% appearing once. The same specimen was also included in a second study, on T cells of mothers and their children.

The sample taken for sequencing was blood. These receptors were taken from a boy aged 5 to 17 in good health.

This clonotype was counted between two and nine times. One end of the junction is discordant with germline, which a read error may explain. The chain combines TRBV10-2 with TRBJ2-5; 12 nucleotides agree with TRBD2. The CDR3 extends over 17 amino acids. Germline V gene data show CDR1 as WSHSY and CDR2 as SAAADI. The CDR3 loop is CASSDYGLAGLQESQYF. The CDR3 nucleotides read TGCGCCAGCAGCGACTACGGACTAGCGGGGCTTCAAGAGAGCCAGTACTTC.

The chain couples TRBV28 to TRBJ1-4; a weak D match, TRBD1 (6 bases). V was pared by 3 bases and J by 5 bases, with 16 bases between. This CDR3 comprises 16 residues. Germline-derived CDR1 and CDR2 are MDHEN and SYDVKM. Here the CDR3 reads CASSLTGGEVNEKLFF. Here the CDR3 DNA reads TGTGCCAGCAGTTTGACGGGGGGCGAGGTGAATGAAAAACTGTTTTTT.

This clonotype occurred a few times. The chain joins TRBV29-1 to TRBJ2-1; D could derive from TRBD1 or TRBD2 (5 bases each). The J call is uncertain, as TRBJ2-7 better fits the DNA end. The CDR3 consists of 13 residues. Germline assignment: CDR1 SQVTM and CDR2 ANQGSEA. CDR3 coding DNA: TGCAGCGTTGGTACGGGACCTTCCTACGAGCAGTACTTC. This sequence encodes CSVGTGPSYEQYF.

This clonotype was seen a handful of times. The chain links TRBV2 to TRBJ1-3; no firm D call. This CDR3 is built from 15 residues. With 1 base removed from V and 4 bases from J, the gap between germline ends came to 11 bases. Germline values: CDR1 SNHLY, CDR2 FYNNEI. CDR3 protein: CASSEGPGRGNTIYF. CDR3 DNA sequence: TGTGCCAGCAGTGAAGGCCCGGGTCGGGGAAACACCATATATTTT.

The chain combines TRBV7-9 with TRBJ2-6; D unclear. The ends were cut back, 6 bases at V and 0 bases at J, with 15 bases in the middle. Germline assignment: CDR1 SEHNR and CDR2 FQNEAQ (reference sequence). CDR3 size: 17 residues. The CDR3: CASRPRLKGSGANVLTF. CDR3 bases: TGTGCCAGCAGACCCCGCCTTAAGGGCTCTGGGGCCAACGTCCTGACTTTC.

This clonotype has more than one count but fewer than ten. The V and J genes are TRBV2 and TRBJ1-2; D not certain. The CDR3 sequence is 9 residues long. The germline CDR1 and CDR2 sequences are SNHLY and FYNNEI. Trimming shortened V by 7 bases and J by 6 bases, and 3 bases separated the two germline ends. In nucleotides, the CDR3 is TGTGCCAGCACCGATGGCTACACCTTC. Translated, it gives CASTDGYTF.

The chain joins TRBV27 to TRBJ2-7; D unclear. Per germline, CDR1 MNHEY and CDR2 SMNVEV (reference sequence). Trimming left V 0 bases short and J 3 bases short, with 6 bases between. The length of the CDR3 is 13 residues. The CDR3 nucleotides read TGTGCCAGCAGTTTATCGCCCAACTACGAGCAGTACTTC. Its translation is CASSLSPNYEQYF.